The TCR beta chain under discussion was sequenced for a study of OX40 agonist ivuxolimab in advanced cancers. The germline V and J ends were trimmed by 10 bases and 4 bases, with 16 bases remaining between them. The CDR3 consists of 13 residues. CDR1 is ENHRY, CDR2 SYGVKD, per germline. This clone has only a few counts. Assay: immunoSEQ multiplex PCR; the TCRdb copy retains only in-frame clones and omits some. The table has around 57,000 clones, just over 85% seen once. The gene calls are TRBV10-3 and TRBJ1-1; D is possibly TRBD1 (6 bases). Sequenced here: CD4+ or CD8+ T cells sorted from blood, sampled in a trial of the OX40 agonist ivuxolimab. This receptor was obtained from an adult with an advanced solid tumor such as melanoma, head and neck, liver or kidney cancer. The CDR3: CATLQGFGTEAFF. CDR3 nucleotide sequence: TGTGCCACCTTACAGGGATTTGGCACTGAAGCTTTCTTT.